This T cell receptor (beta chain) was recorded in a study of T cell repertoires in ileal Crohn's disease. Profiling relied on immunoSEQ multiplex PCR, and the TCRdb table lists in-frame clones only, not all of them. Altogether 5,500 to 9,000 clones are present, 70% being singletons, with the ten largest covering over 15%. Regarding the study as a whole: Mucosal expansions were suggested to be mainly CD8 T cells. Clonal expansions were more frequent in active smokers than non-smokers at surgery.

Included were adult ileal or ileocolonic Crohn's patients indicated for ileocolonic resection. As concerns this clone: Its specificity is unknown.

Trimming pared 5 bases from V and 2 bases from J, leaving 14 bases between. This CDR3 region has 15 residues. Germline CDR1 reads MNHEY; CDR2 reads SVGAGI. Sequencing used ileal tissue. The TCR originated in an adult with Crohn's disease. This sequence joins TRBV6-5 and TRBJ2-3; D remains ambiguous. CDR3 protein: CASSPGGGFTDTQYF. The DNA of the CDR3 is TGTGCCAGCAGTCCTGGCGGTGGCTTCACAGATACGCAGTATTTT.